Shown below are 3 T cell receptor beta chains from a single sample sequenced in a study of CD8+ T cells in alopecia areata. Investigators isolated RNA and reverse transcribed it into cDNA to act as the sequencing template. Sequencing used immunoSEQ multiplex PCR; TCRdb keeps in-frame clones, though not all of them. Here the sample spans 100,000 to 150,000 clones, around 49% being singletons. Sequences were derived from CD8+ T cells sorted from blood, sampled at week 0. These receptor sequences come from a human donor with alopecia areata.

V gene TRBV29-1 combines with J gene TRBJ2-7; D could derive from TRBD1 or TRBD2 (5 bases each). Germline assignment: CDR1 SQVTM and CDR2 ANQGSEA. Deletions cut 3 bases from V and 2 bases from J, with 8 bases between. This CDR3 contains 12 residues. The CDR3 DNA sequence: TGCAGCGTTGACAGGGACCCCTACGAGCAGTACTTC. It specifies CSVDRDPYEQYF.

This clone was seen only a few times. The V and J genes are TRBV13 and TRBJ2-2; D call uncertain. From germline, CDR1 is PRHDT and CDR2 FYEKMQ (reference sequence). CDR3 length: 11 residues. The V gene lost 3 bases and the J gene lost 6 bases, with 2 bases spanning the gap. CDR3 sequence (DNA): TGTGCCAGCAGCTTGTCCGGGGAGCTGTTTTTT. It yields the protein CASSLSGELFF.

V and J are TRBV10-3 and TRBJ2-7; 10 bases line up with TRBD1. Trimming removed 4 bases from V and 5 bases from J; junction bases left unmatched: 14. This CDR3 has 17 residues. From germline, CDR1 is ENHRY and CDR2 SYGVKD. CDR3 bases: TGTGCCATCAGTGTCCCCATACCGGGACAGGGGATGAACGAGCAGTACTTC. This gives the protein CAISVPIPGQGMNEQYF.